This T cell receptor (beta chain) stems from a study of T-cell memory formation after mild COVID-19. The CDR3 length is 15 residues. Trimming at V came to 4 bases and at J to 2 bases, leaving 3 bases not matched to a gene. The germline V gene has CDR1 SEHNR and CDR2 FQNEAQ (reference sequence). One entry per CDR3 protein results from TCRdb running MiXCR on the 5' RACE reads. The sample lists around 300,000 distinct CDR3 sequences; 8% to 10% were seen once. Specimen: PBMCs or a T cell subset sorted from them (not recorded which). The chain combines TRBV7-9 with TRBJ2-3; the match to TRBD1 covers 10 bases. The sequence came from a man younger than 35 who had mild COVID-19 (a few samples of this study predate the infection). Cell type and time point are not known. The CDR3 here is CASSSGQGVTDTQYF. The CDR3 DNA follows: TGTGCCAGCAGCTCTGGACAGGGGGTCACAGATACGCAGTATTTT.